The clone carrying this T cell receptor beta chain was observed a few times. Antigen unknown. The source of the sample is a study of early T cells in non-severe SARS-CoV-2 infection. In the study overall: Chains stayed unpaired after sequencing of bulk RNA from unsorted whole blood. Broader study findings: Matches to VDJdb favored anti-spike CD8 responses and missed private and CD4 specificities.

Individual cDNA molecules each received unique molecular identifiers attached to them. TCRdb used MiXCR to reprocess the 5' RACE reads, holding one entry per CDR3 protein. This table holds tens of thousands of distinct CDR3 sequences, 10% to 15% found once. Source material: whole blood. This clonotype originated in an adult who was a healthcare worker with PCR-confirmed SARS-CoV-2 infection or an uninfected control (not recorded which).

This chain's CDR3 is CASSLAESTEAFF. The CDR3 DNA is TGTGCCAGCAGTTTAGCAGAGAGCACTGAAGCTTTCTTT. The V call is TRBV12-3 or TRBV12-4, the J call TRBJ1-1; D call uncertain. The CDR3 extends over 13 amino acids. V was trimmed by 0 bases and J by 4 bases, leaving 6 bases between them.